The present T cell receptor (beta chain) was sequenced within a study of OX40 agonist ivuxolimab in advanced cancers. Across the study: Dosing consisted of intravenous ivuxolimab at 0.01 to 10 mg/kg every 2 weeks. General study results and limits: The 0.1-3.0 mg/kg partial responders had among the lowest clonal expansion. CD8+ T cells (on average) carried more expanded clones than CD4+ T cells.

Germline assignment: CDR1 SGHRS and CDR2 YFSETQ. The J segment lost 4 bases and the V segment lost 2 bases, leaving 5 bases of the junction unmatched. The CDR3 runs to 15 residues. Autoimmune disease history or systemic immunosuppression meant exclusion. The data were produced by immunoSEQ multiplex PCR, yet TCRdb's version contains in-frame clones alone and is incomplete. Among 65,000 to 95,000 clones, more than 85% were seen once, and the ten largest hold about 2.5%. As concerns this clone: The antigen is not known.

The source is an adult with an advanced solid tumor such as melanoma, head and neck, liver or kidney cancer. The gene calls are TRBV5-1 and TRBJ2-1; 8 nucleotides agree with TRBD1. Sequenced material: CD4+ or CD8+ T cells sorted from blood, taken in a trial of the OX40 agonist ivuxolimab. The CDR3 loop is CASSFAGTGYNEQFF. CDR3 nucleotide sequence: TGCGCCAGCAGCTTCGCTGGGACAGGTTACAATGAGCAGTTCTTC.